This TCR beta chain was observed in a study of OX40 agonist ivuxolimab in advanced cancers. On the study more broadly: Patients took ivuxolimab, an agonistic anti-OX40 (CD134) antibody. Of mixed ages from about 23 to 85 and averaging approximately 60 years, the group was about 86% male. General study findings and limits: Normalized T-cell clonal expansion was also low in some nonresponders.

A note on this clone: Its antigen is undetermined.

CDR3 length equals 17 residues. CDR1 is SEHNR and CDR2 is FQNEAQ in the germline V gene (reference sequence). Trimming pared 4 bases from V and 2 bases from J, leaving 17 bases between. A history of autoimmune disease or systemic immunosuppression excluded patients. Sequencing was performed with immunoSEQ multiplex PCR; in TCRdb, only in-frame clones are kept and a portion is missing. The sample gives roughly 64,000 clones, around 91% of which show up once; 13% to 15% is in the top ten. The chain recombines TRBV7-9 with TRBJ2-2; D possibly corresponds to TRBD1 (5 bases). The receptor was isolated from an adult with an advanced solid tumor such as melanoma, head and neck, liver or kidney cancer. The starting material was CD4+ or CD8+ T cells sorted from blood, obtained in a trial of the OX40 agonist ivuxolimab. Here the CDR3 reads CASSSPLVGPNTGELFF. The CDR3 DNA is TGTGCCAGCAGCTCCCCTCTGGTGGGGCCCAACACCGGGGAGCTGTTTTTT.